The present T cell receptor (beta chain) was sequenced within a study of cytomegalovirus exposure and HLA in healthy donors. Germline CDR1 is SQVTM and CDR2 is ANQGSEA. The CDR3 length is 13 residues. Trimming took 4 bases from V and 0 from J, leaving 10 bases between them. PCR employed 60 Vbeta and 13 Jbeta primers. Here immunoSEQ multiplex PCR was the method, and the copy in TCRdb shows in-frame clones only, minus some. The table lists approximately 120,000 clones, less than 80% of them singletons. As for this clone: The antigen is unknown.

Study-level points and caveats: HLA alleles were associated with 16,951 TCR beta sequences in a later analysis at 0.05 false discovery rate. Per published reports, the classifier diagnosed cytomegalovirus status with high specificity and sensitivity. Presence/absence analyses assumed roughly uniform sequencing depth across donors, which may not hold.

The chain links TRBV29-1 to TRBJ2-7, with D uncertain. The sequence came from a woman between 50 and 59 years old in good health and CMV-seronegative. The material sequenced was PBMCs. The CDR3 loop is CSVASRSSYEQYF. CDR3 nucleotide sequence: TGCAGCGTTGCTAGTCGGAGCTCCTACGAGCAGTACTTC.